Listed below are T cell receptor beta chains from one sample, sequenced in a study of CD8+CD57+ T cells in acquired aplastic anemia. TCRdb itself ran the reads through MiXCR, one entry per CDR3 protein. The data contain some 140,000 distinct CDR3 sequences, approximately 41% of them seen just once; the ten biggest clones take up around 8.4%. Sequencing was carried out using sorted CD4+, CD8+, or CD8+CD57+ T cells (not recorded which) from PBMCs. The receptors were gathered from a human donor in good health, serving as a control. Each CDR3 is given with its conserved first and last residue. The order of the fields is V gene, J gene, D gene, clone size, CDR3 protein, CDR3 DNA. A D gene is named only where the DNA matches it firmly. Some rows have no size entry. The others give once, few or many, or a class for an expanded clone.

TRBV19	TRBJ2-3	.	.	CASSPTSRDTQYF	TGTGCCAGTAGTCCTACCTCCCGAGATACGCAGTATTTT
TRBV29-1	TRBJ2-7	.	many	CSVKLTQTYEQYF	TGCAGCGTTAAATTGACTCAAACCTACGAGCAGTACTTC
TRBV24-1	TRBJ1-4	TRBD1	.	CATSEGTGGEKLFF	TGTGCCACCAGTGAGGGGACAGGGGGTGAAAAACTGTTTTTT
TRBV20-1	TRBJ2-2	TRBD2	many	CSAPLAGVNTGELFF	TGCAGTGCCCCTCTGGCGGGAGTGAACACCGGGGAGCTGTTTTTT
TRBV2	TRBJ1-3	.	many	CASSTGSQGNTIYF	TGTGCCAGCAGTACAGGGTCGCAAGGAAACACCATATATTTT
TRBV9	TRBJ1-2	.	many	CASSVQDSYGYTF	TGTGCCAGCAGCGTCCAAGACAGCTATGGCTACACCTTC
TRBV30	TRBJ1-5	.	few	CAWSAGRPVNQPQHF	TGTGCCTGGAGTGCAGGAAGGCCTGTTAATCAGCCCCAGCATTTT
TRBV25-1	TRBJ1-6	TRBD1	.	CASSEYIPGQNSPLHF	TGTGCCAGCAGTGAATATATTCCGGGACAGAATTCACCCCTCCACTTT
TRBV2	TRBJ2-1	TRBD2	once	CASSEERGGLNEQFF	TGTGCCAGCAGTGAAGAGCGGGGGGGCCTCAATGAGCAGTTCTTC
TRBV20-1	TRBJ1-6	.	.	CSADPGGSPLHF	TGCAGTGCGGACCCTGGAGGTTCACCCCTCCACTTT
TRBV7-8	TRBJ2-5	.	many	CASSPDRQETQYF	TGTGCCAGCAGCCCCGACAGGCAAGAGACCCAGTACTTC
TRBV10-3	TRBJ2-6	.	few	CDISSTGNSGANVLTF	TGTGACATCAGTTCGACAGGAAACTCTGGGGCCAACGTCCTGACTTTT
TRBV5-4	TRBJ2-1	TRBD2	once	CANSLGGSGGTYNEQFF	TGTGCCAACAGCCTGGGGGGTAGCGGGGGAACCTACAATGAGCAGTTCTTC
TRBV10-1	TRBJ2-1	.	many	CASSEFSGVSYNEQFF	TGCGCCAGCAGTGAGTTTTCTGGGGTATCCTACAATGAGCAGTTCTTC
TRBV5-1	TRBJ1-2	TRBD1	.	CASSYGQGGYTF	TGCGCCAGCAGCTACGGACAGGGAGGCTACACCTTC
TRBV29-1	TRBJ1-6	.	many	CSARRGVDSPLHF	TGCAGCGCCCGCAGAGGGGTGGATTCACCCCTCCACTTT
TRBV25-1	TRBJ2-1	.	.	CASSESGDLAEQFF	TGTGCCAGCAGTGAATCTGGGGACTTGGCTGAGCAGTTCTTC
TRBV20-1	TRBJ1-2	.	many	CTPLGPDYGYTF	TGCACCCCCCTAGGGCCTGACTATGGCTACACCTTC
TRBV29-1	TRBJ2-7	.	many	CSVVGALHHEQYF	TGCAGCGTTGTCGGGGCCCTCCACCACGAGCAGTACTTC
TRBV12-3/TRBV12-4	TRBJ1-1	TRBD1	.	CASSPRTGAMNTEAFF	TGTGCCAGCAGTCCTCGGACAGGAGCTATGAACACTGAAGCTTTCTTT
TRBV7-8	TRBJ2-7	.	.	CASSFGPNYEQYF	TGTGCCAGCAGCTTCGGACCAAACTACGAGCAGTACTTC
TRBV30	TRBJ2-7	TRBD2	few	CALGTSGRYEQCF	TGTGCCTTGGGGACTAGCGGGAGGTACGAGCAGTGCTTC
TRBV19	TRBJ1-5	.	.	CASRIQAQPQHF	TGTGCCAGTCGAATACAGGCTCAGCCCCAGCATTTT
TRBV19	TRBJ1-5	.	.	CASNPSGQGNQPQHF	TGTGCCAGTAACCCGTCAGGGCAGGGGAATCAGCCCCAGCATTTT
TRBV20-1	TRBJ1-6	TRBD1	.	CSAWDRVNSPLHF	TGCAGTGCGTGGGACAGGGTAAATTCACCCCTCCACTTT
TRBV25-1	TRBJ2-6	.	.	CASTTGEANVLTF	TGTGCCAGCACCACGGGGGAGGCCAACGTCCTGACTTTC
TRBV27	TRBJ1-5	.	.	CASRGPGPQHF	TGTGCCAGCAGGGGCCCTGGGCCCCAGCATTTT
TRBV5-1	TRBJ1-3	.	many	CASSLYSGNTIYF	TGCGCCAGCAGTTTGTACTCTGGAAACACCATATATTTT
TRBV3-1	TRBJ1-6	.	many	CASSQMNSPLHF	TGTGCCAGCAGCCAAATGAATTCACCCCTCCACTTT
TRBV20-1	TRBJ1-1	.	many	CSASRRAGAAMNTEAFF	TGCAGTGCTAGTCGCCGAGCTGGGGCAGCGATGAACACTGAAGCTTTCTTT
TRBV19	TRBJ1-2	.	.	CASSTSQWTYGYTF	TGTGCCAGTAGTACTTCCCAATGGACCTATGGCTACACCTTC
TRBV12-3/TRBV12-4	TRBJ1-1	.	.	CASSLRANTEAFF	TGTGCCAGCAGTTTGCGTGCGAACACTGAAGCTTTCTTT